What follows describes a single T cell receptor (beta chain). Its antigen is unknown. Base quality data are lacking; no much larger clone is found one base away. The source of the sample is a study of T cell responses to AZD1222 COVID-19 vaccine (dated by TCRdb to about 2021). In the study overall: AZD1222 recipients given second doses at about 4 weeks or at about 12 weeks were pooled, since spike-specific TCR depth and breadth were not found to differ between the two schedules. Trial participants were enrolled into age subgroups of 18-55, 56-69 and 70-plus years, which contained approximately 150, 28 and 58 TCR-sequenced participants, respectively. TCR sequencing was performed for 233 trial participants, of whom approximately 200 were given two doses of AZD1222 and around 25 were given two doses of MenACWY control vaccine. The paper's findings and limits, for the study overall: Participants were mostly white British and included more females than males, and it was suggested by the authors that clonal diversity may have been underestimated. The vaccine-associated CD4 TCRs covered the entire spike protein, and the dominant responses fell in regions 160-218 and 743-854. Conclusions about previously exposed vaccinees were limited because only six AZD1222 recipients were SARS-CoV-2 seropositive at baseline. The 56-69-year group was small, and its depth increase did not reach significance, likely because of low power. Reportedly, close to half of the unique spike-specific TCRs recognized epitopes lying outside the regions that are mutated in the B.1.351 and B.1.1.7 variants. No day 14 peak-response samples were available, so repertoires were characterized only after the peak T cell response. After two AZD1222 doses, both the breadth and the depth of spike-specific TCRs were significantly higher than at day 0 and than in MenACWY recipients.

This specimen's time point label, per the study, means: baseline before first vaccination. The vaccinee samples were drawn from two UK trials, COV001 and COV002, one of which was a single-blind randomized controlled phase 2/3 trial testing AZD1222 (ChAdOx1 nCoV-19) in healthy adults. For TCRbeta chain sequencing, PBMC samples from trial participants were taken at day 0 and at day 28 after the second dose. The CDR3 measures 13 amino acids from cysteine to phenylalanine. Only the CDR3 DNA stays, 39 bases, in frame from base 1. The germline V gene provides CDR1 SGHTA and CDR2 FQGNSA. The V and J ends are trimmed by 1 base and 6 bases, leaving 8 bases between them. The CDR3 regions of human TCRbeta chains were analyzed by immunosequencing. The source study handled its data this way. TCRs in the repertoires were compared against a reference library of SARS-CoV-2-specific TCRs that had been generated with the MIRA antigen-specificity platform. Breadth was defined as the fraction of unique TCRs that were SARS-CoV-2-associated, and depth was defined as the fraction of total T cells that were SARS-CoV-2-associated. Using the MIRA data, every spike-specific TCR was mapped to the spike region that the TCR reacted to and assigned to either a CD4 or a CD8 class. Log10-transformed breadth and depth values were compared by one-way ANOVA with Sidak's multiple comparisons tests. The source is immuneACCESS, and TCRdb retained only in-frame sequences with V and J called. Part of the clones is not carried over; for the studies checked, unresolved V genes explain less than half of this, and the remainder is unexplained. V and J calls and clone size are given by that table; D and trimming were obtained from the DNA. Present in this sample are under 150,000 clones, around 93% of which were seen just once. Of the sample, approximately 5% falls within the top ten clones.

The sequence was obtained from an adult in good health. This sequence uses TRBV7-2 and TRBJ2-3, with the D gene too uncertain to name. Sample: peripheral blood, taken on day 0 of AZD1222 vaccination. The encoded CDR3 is CASSLEGLDTQYF. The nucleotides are TGTGCCAGCAGCTTAGAAGGCCTGGATACGCAGTATTTT. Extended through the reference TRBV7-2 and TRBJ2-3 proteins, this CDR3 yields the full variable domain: GAGVSQSPSNKVTEKGKDVELRCDPISGHTALYWYRQSLGQGLEFLIYFQGNSAPDKSGLPSDRFSAERTGGSVSTLTIQRTQQEDSAVYLCASSLEGLDTQYFGPGTRLTVL.